The 19 T cell receptor beta chains given below trace back to one sample, sequenced in a study of blood T cell repertoires in COVID-19. Only in-frame clones appear in the TCRdb table, and some are missing; sequencing was by immunoSEQ multiplex PCR. The data show some 250,000 clones, 70% to 90% seen once. The source material was peripheral blood. The source is a woman in her 30s who had recovered from COVID-19.

In this sample, this clone turned up a few times. The chain links TRBV7-3 to TRBJ2-2, with D possibly matching TRBD1 (5 bases). V lost 2 bases to trimming and J lost 2 bases, with 9 bases between them. Germline V gene sequence: CDR1 SGHTA, CDR2 FQGTGA. The CDR3 is 15 amino acids. The CDR3 is CASSLAGLNTGELFF. Here the CDR3 DNA reads TGTGCCAGCAGCTTAGCAGGGCTAAACACCGGGGAGCTGTTTTTT.

V usage is TRBV12-3 or TRBV12-4 and J usage is TRBJ1-2; a possible D gene is TRBD1 (5 bases). This CDR3 contains 13 residues. V lost 0 bases and J lost 6, with 8 bases in between. The CDR3, as DNA: TGTGCCAGCAGTTTAGCGGGAGGGGATGGCTACACCTTC. This sequence encodes CASSLAGGDGYTF.

The chain carries TRBV3-1 (or the pseudogene TRBV3-2) and TRBJ2-2; 11 bases are shared with TRBD2. With V trimmed by 4 bases and J by 6 bases, 7 bases remained unmatched. The germline V gene has CDR1 LGHDT and CDR2 YNNKEL (reference sequence). This CDR3 has 16 amino acids. The CDR3 DNA is TGTGCCAGCAGCCGACTAGCGGGGTTGGCATCCGGGGAGCTGTTTTTT. It is translated as CASSRLAGLASGELFF.

V is TRBV10-3 and J is TRBJ2-1; weak D call: TRBD1 (5 bases). V lost 6 bases to trimming and J lost 2 bases, with 8 bases between them. Germline lookup yields CDR1 ENHRY and CDR2 SYGVKD. CDR3 length: 13 amino acids. The CDR3 here is CAIRQGAYNEQFF. Here the CDR3 DNA reads TGTGCCATCAGGCAGGGTGCCTACAATGAGCAGTTCTTC.

This rearrangement joins TRBV7-9 to TRBJ1-5; 9 bases match TRBD1. V dropped 1 base and J dropped 7; count of bases not matched to a gene: 8. Germline lookup yields CDR1 SEHNR and CDR2 FQNEAQ (reference sequence). The CDR3 is made up of 16 amino acids. The CDR3 DNA follows: TGTGCCAGCAGCTTAGTTGTTGGGACAGGGCACCAGCCCCAGCATTTT. The encoded protein is CASSLVVGTGHQPQHF.

The chain recombines TRBV5-1 with TRBJ2-3, with 12 bases matching TRBD2. V was pared by 6 bases and J by 4 bases, with 3 bases of the junction left unmatched. This CDR3 contains 14 residues. Germline V gives CDR1 SGHRS, CDR2 YFSETQ. The DNA for the CDR3 is TGCGCCAGCACTAGCGGGGGGGCGGCAGATACGCAGTATTTT. Translation gives CASTSGGAADTQYF.

DNA for the CDR3: TGTGCCAGCAGCTTAAGCGGGGTATCAAGGGGCTACACCTTC. Protein sequence: CASSLSGVSRGYTF. This chain connects TRBV7-9 to TRBJ1-2; D gene unclear. Germline CDR1 reads SEHNR; CDR2 reads FQNEAQ (reference sequence). The CDR3 contains 14 residues. V lost 2 bases, J lost 8 bases, and 15 bases lay in between.

The rearrangement uses TRBV11-2 and TRBJ2-2; no definite D call. This CDR3 region has 16 residues. The ends were cut back, 0 bases at V and 2 bases at J, with 10 bases in the middle. Germline-derived CDR1 and CDR2 are SGHAT and FQNNGV. This CDR3 reads CASSLDFGGNTGELFF. The DNA for the CDR3 is TGTGCCAGCAGCTTAGATTTCGGCGGTAACACCGGGGAGCTGTTTTTT.

The rearrangement uses TRBV9 and TRBJ2-1; 7 positions match TRBD2. J lost 7 bases, V lost 4 bases, and 20 bases had no gene match. Germline V gene data show CDR1 as SGDLS and CDR2 as YYNGEE. This CDR3 spans 18 amino acids. The CDR3 DNA is TGTGCCAGCAGCATTGGACTAGAATTCGGGGGATATACAAATGAGCAGTTCTTC. This encodes CASSIGLEFGGYTNEQFF.

This clone was seen a handful of times. The DNA of the CDR3 is TGTGCCAGCAGTTACGAGGGGGGGGCCTACGAGCAGTACTTC. Translating it yields CASSYEGGAYEQYF. The chain has TRBV6-2 or TRBV6-3 and TRBJ2-7; a weak D match, TRBD2 (7 bases). The ends were cut back, 2 bases at V and 2 bases at J, with 10 bases in the middle. Looked up from germline, CDR1 is MNHEY and CDR2 is SVGEGT. This CDR3 is built from 14 residues.

On this clone: The sample has other DNA sequences that encode this CDR3 too. This sequence joins TRBV2 and TRBJ1-1; 9 bases line up with TRBD1. Germline-derived CDR1 and CDR2 are SNHLY and FYNNEI. V was clipped by 3 bases and J by 4 bases; unmatched bases: 6. This CDR3 is built from 15 residues. The CDR3 loop reads CASSEDRGRGTEAFF. The CDR3 nucleotides read TGTGCCAGCAGTGAGGACAGGGGCAGAGGCACTGAAGCTTTCTTT.

The chain employs TRBV6-5 and TRBJ1-5; 9 bases line up with TRBD1. This CDR3 spans 13 amino acids. Trimming at V came to 6 bases and at J to 7 bases, leaving 4 bases not matched to a gene. CDR1 and CDR2 from the germline V gene are MNHEY and SVGAGI. This chain's CDR3 is CASRRTGEQPQHF. CDR3 nucleotides: TGTGCCAGCAGACGGACAGGGGAACAGCCCCAGCATTTT.

The genes are TRBV25-1 and TRBJ1-1, with D possibly TRBD1 on 6 matching bases. V was clipped by 3 bases and J by 5 bases, with 16 bases between them. The CDR3 runs to 15 residues. The germline V gene encodes CDR1 MGHDK and CDR2 SYGVNS. CDR3 nucleotide sequence: TGTGCCAGCAGTGACTCCGGCAGGGGAGTTACTGAAGCTTTCTTT. Encoded protein: CASSDSGRGVTEAFF.

V is TRBV6-5 and J is TRBJ2-3, with 10 bases aligning to TRBD1. Germline V gives CDR1 MNHEY, CDR2 SVGAGI. There are 14 residues in the CDR3. Germline trimming cut 4 bases from V and 6 bases from J; bases unmatched to any gene: 4. CDR3 in amino acids: CASSSGQGSDTQYF. The CDR3 nucleotides are TGTGCCAGCAGTTCGGGACAGGGGTCGGATACGCAGTATTTT.

The chain uses TRBV7-9 and TRBJ2-7; 9 bases line up with TRBD2. The CDR3 sequence is 16 residues long. V shed 1 base and J 3 bases; nucleotides not matched to a gene: 7. Germline V gives CDR1 SEHNR, CDR2 FQNEAQ (reference sequence). This CDR3 reads CASSLGLAGIRYEQYF. The CDR3 DNA reads as TGTGCCAGCAGCTTAGGGCTAGCGGGGATCCGCTACGAGCAGTACTTC.

The chain is built from TRBV27 and TRBJ1-2, with D unclear. Germline loops: CDR1 MNHEY, CDR2 SMNVEV (reference sequence). The CDR3 loop spans 14 amino acids. Trimming took off 1 base at V and 3 bases at J, with 9 bases between the two ends. In nucleotides, the CDR3 is TGTGCCAGCAGTTTATTGGGCAGTCACTATGGCTACACCTTC. It is translated as CASSLLGSHYGYTF.

This clone was seen a handful of times. V and J are TRBV19 and TRBJ2-1, with D possibly TRBD1 on 6 matching bases. Per germline, CDR1 LNHDA and CDR2 SQIVND (reference sequence). The V and J ends lost 5 bases and 0 bases respectively, with 14 bases between them. This CDR3 spans 16 amino acids. The CDR3 loop is CASSVGTPSSYNEQFF. The CDR3 DNA reads as TGTGCCAGTAGTGTCGGGACACCTAGCTCCTACAATGAGCAGTTCTTC.

The chain has TRBV27 and TRBJ1-6; D not resolved. The CDR3 loop spans 15 amino acids. Trimming pared 0 bases from V and 6 bases from J, leaving 9 bases between. Germline loops: CDR1 MNHEY, CDR2 SMNVEV (reference sequence). The CDR3 sequence: CASSLSPGINSPLHF. The CDR3 DNA is TGTGCCAGCAGTTTATCTCCAGGAATTAATTCACCCCTCCACTTT.

The chain joins TRBV3-1 (or the pseudogene TRBV3-2) to TRBJ1-6; perhaps TRBD1 as D (5 bases). Deletions cut 3 bases from V and 0 bases from J, with 12 bases between. The germline V gene has CDR1 LGHDT and CDR2 YNNKEL (reference sequence). The CDR3 consists of 17 residues. CDR3 in amino acids: CASSHLGGSSYNSPLHF. The CDR3 coding sequence is TGTGCCAGCAGCCACCTGGGGGGGAGCTCCTATAATTCACCCCTCCACTTT.